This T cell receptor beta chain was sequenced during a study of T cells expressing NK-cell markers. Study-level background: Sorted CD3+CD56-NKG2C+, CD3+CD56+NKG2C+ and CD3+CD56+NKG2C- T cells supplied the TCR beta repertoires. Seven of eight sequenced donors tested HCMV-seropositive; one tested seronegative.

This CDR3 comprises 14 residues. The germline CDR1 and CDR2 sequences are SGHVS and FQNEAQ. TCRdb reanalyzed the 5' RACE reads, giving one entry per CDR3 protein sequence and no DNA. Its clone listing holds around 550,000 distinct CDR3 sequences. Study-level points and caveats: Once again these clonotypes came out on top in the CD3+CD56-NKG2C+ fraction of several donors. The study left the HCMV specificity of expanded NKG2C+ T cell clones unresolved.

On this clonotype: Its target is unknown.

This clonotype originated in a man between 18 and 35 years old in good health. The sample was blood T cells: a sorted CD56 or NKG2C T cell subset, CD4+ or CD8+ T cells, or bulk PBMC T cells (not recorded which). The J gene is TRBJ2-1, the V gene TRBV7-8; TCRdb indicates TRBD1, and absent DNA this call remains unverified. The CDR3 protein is CASSLGDVGDEQFF. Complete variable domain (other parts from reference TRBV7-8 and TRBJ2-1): GAGVSQSPRYKVAKRGQDVALRCDPISGHVSLFWYQQALGQGPEFLTYFQNEAQLDKSGLPSDRFFAERPEGSVSTLKIQRTQQEDSAVYLCASSLGDVGDEQFFGPGTRLTVL.